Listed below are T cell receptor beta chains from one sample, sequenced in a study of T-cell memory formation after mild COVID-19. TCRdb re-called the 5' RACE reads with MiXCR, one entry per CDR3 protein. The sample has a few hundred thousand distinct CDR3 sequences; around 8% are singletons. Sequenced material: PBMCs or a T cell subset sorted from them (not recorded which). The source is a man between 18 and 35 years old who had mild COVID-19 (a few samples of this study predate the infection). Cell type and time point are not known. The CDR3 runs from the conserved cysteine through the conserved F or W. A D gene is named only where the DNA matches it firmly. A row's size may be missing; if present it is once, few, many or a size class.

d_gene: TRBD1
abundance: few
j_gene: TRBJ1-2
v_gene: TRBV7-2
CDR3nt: TGTGCCAGCAGCCCACGGGGGACAGGGCTAGATGGCTACACCTTC
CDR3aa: CASSPRGTGLDGYTF

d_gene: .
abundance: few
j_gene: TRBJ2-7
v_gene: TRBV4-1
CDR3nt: TGCGCCAGCAGCACTCGGACGGGGGAGCAGTACTTC
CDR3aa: CASSTRTGEQYF

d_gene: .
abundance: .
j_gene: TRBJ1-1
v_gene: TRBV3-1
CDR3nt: TGTGCCAGCAGCCGGGCTCCGAACACTGAAGCTTTCTTT
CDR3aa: CASSRAPNTEAFF

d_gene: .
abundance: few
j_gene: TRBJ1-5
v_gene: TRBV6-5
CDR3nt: TGTGCCAGCAGTTACTCGTCTAGCAATCAGCCCCAGCATTTT
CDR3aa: CASSYSSSNQPQHF

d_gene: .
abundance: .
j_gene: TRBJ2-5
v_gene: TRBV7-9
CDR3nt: TGTGCCAGCAGCTTAGTGCAGCCAAAAGAGACCCAGTACTTC
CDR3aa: CASSLVQPKETQYF

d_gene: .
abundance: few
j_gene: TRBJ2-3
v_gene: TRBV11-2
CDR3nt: TGTGCCAGCACACAGCAGTTATCTAGCACAGATACGCAGTATTTT
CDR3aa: CASTQQLSSTDTQYF

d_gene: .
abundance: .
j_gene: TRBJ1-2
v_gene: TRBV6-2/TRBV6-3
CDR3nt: TGTGCCAGCGGCCCACAGAACTTCTATGGCTACACCTTC
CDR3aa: CASGPQNFYGYTF

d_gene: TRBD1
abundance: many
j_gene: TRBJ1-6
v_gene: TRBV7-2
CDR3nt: TGTGCCAGCAGCTTACGTGGGACAGATAATTCACCCCTCCACTTT
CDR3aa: CASSLRGTDNSPLHF

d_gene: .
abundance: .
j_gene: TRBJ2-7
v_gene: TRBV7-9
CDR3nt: TGTGCCAGCAGCTTAGGGCAGGGCCCGGGAGAGCAGTACTTC
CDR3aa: CASSLGQGPGEQYF

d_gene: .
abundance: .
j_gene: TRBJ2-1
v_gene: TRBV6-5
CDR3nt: TGTGCCAGCAGCCTCGCCCGCCCCGGTGAGCAGTTCTTC
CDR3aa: CASSLARPGEQFF

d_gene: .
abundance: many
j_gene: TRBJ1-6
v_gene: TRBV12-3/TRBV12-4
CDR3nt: TGTGCCAGCAGTTTACAGGGATCCACCCTCCACTTT
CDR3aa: CASSLQGSTLHF

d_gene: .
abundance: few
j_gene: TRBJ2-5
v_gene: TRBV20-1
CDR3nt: TGCAGTGCTAGAGAAGACAGGCCCCTCGGTTTCCAAGAGACCCAGTACTTC
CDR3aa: CSAREDRPLGFQETQYF

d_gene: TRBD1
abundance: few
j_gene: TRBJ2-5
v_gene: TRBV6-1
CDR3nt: TGTGCCAGCAGAGCGCCTGGGACAGGGAGGTCGGTAGAGACCCAGTACTTC
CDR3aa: CASRAPGTGRSVETQYF

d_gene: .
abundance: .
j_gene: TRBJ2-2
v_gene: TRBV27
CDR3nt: TGTGCCAGCAGTCCGGACTGGGGGGCCGGGGAGCTGTTTTTT
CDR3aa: CASSPDWGAGELFF

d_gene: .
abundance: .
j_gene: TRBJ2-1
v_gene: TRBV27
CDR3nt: TGTGCCAGCAGTTTAGCAGGGTCCTCCGTTGATGAGCAGTTCTTC
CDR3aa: CASSLAGSSVDEQFF

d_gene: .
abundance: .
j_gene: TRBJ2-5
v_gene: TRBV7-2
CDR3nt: TGTGCCAGCAGCTTATGGCGGGCCCAAGAGACCCAGTACTTC
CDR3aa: CASSLWRAQETQYF

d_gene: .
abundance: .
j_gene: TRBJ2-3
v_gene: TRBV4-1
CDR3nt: TGCGCCAGCAGGGGGATTAGCACAGATACGCAGTATTTT
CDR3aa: CASRGISTDTQYF

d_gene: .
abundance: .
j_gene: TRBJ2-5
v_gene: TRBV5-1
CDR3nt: TGCGCCAGCAGCACCGAAGGGCAAGAGACCCAGTACTTC
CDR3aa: CASSTEGQETQYF

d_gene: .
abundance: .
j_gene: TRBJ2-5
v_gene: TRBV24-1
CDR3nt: TGTGCCACCAGTGATTTACAACAGGGAGGCGAGACCCAGTACTTC
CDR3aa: CATSDLQQGGETQYF

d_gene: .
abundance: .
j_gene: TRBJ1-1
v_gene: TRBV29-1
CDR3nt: TGCAGCGTTGAAAGGCAGGGGCTCGAAGCTTTCTTT
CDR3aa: CSVERQGLEAFF

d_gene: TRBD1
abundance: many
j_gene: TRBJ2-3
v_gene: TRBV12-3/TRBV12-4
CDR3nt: TGTGCCAGCAGTCCCGGGACAGGGGAGAATACGCAGTATTTT
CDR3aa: CASSPGTGENTQYF

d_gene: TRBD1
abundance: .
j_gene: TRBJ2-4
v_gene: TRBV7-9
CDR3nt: TGTGCCAGCAGCTACGGACAGGGTCTAGCCAAAAACATTCAGTACTTC
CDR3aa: CASSYGQGLAKNIQYF

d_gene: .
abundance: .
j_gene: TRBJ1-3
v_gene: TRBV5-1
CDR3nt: TGCGCCAGCAGCTTGGTTGGTCGACAGGTGGGCGGAAACACCATATATTTT
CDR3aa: CASSLVGRQVGGNTIYF

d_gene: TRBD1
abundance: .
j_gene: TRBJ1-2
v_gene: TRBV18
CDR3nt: TGTGCCAGCTCACCCGGACAGGGTTTGGGCTATGGCTACACCTTC
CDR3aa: CASSPGQGLGYGYTF

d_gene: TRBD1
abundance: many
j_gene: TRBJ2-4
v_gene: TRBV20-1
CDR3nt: TGCAGTGCCCCGGACAGGGTTAAAAACATTCAGTACTTC
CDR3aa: CSAPDRVKNIQYF

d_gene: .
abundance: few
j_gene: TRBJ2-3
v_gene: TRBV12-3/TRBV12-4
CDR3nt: TGTGCCAGCAGTTTAGCGAGTGTGGTGTCGGATACGCAGTATTTT
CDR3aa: CASSLASVVSDTQYF

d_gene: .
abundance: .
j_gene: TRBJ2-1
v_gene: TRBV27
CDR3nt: TGTGCCAGCAGTTTATTTCGGACGGAGGACAATGAGCAGTTCTTC
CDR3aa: CASSLFRTEDNEQFF

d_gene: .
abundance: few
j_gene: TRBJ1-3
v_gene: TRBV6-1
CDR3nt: TGTGCCAGCAGTGAGAGGGTCTTAAGAAACACCATATATTTT
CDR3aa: CASSERVLRNTIYF

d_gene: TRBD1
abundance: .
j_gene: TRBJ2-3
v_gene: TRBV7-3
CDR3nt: TGTGCCAGCAGCTTCGCGAATGGACAGGGTTCTAATACGCAGTATTTT
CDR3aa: CASSFANGQGSNTQYF

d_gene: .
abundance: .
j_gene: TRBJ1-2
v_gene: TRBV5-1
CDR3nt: TGCGCCAGCAGCTTGGCGGGGCCCTCCGATGGCTACACCTTC
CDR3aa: CASSLAGPSDGYTF

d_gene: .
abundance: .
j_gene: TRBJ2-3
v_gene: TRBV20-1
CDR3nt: TGCAGTGCTCCTCTTGCGGGGTTGGGTTCAGATACGCAGTATTTT
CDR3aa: CSAPLAGLGSDTQYF

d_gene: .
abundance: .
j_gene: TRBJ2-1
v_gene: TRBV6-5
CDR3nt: TGTGCCAGCAGTTACACGGGGGGCCGGGTAAGGTTCTTC
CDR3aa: CASSYTGGRVRFF

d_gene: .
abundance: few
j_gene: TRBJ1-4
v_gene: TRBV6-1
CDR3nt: TGTGCCAGCAGTGAAGGCTCGGCCCCACCTAATGAAAAACTGTTTTTT
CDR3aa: CASSEGSAPPNEKLFF

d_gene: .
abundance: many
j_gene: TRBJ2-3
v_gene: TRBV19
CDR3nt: TGTGCCAGTAGTCCTCGACAGCGCACAGATACGCAGTATTTT
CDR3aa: CASSPRQRTDTQYF

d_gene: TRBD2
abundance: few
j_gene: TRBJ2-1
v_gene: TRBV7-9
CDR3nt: TGTGCCAGCAGCTGGAAAACCGGGACTAGCGGGGACCAGCAGTTCTTC
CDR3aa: CASSWKTGTSGDQQFF

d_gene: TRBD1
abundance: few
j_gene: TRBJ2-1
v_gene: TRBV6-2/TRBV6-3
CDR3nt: TGTGCCAGCAGATCAGGGGGTTTGGATGAGCAGTTCTTC
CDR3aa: CASRSGGLDEQFF

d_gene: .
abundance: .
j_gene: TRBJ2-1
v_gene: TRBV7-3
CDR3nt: TGTGCCAGCGGCGACGGGGATGAGCAGTTCTTC
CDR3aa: CASGDGDEQFF

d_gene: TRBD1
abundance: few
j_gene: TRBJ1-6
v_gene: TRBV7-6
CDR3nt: TGTGCCAGCAGTCCCACCATCCGGGACAGGGGGCCCGGTAATTCACCCCTCCACTTT
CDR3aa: CASSPTIRDRGPGNSPLHF

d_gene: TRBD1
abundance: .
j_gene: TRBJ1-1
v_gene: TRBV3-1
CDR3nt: TGTGCCAGCAGCTACTACAGGGGGTGGGGCACTGAAGCTTTCTTT
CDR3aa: CASSYYRGWGTEAFF

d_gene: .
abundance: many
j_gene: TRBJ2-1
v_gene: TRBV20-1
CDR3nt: TGCAGTGCTCCTAGGTCGGATAATGAGCAGTTCTTC
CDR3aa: CSAPRSDNEQFF

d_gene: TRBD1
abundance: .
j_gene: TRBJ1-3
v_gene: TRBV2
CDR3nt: TGTGCCAGCAGCCCTACCGGACAGGGGGGAAACACCATATATTTT
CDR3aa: CASSPTGQGGNTIYF

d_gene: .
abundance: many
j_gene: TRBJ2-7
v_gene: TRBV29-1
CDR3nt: TGCAGCGTTGAAGGGGATTCCTACGAGCAGTACTTC
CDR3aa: CSVEGDSYEQYF

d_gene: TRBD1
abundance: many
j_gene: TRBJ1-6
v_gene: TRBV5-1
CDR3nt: TGCGCCAGCAGCTACTACAGAAGCGGGACAGGAGGGAATTCACCCCTCCACTTT
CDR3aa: CASSYYRSGTGGNSPLHF

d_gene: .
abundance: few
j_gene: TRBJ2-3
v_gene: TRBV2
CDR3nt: TGTGCCAGCAACACCCCCGGAGATACGCAGTATTTT
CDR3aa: CASNTPGDTQYF

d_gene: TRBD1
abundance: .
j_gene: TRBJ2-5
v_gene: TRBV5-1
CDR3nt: TGCGCCAGCAGCTACCGGACAGGGGTGGGTGAGACCCAGTACTTC
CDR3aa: CASSYRTGVGETQYF

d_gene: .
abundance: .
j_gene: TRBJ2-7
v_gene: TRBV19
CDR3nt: TGTGCCAGTTGTAACCCGGGAACCGGGCAGTACTTC
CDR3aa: CASCNPGTGQYF

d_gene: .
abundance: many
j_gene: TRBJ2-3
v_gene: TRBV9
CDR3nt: TGTGCCAGCAGCGGTACCCGGAACTGGCAGTATTTT
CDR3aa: CASSGTRNWQYF

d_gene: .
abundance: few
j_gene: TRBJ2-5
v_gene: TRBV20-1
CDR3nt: TGCAGTGCTAGAGATCCCGGGAAGGAGACCCAGTACTTC
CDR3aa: CSARDPGKETQYF

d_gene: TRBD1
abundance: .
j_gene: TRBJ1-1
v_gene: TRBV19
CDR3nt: TGTGCCAGTAGTATGACAGGGGAATTCACTGAAGCTTTCTTT
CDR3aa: CASSMTGEFTEAFF

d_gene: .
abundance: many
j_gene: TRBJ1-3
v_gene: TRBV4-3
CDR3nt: TGCGCCAGCAGCCCGGGACTGAGCTCTGGAAACACCATATATTTT
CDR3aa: CASSPGLSSGNTIYF

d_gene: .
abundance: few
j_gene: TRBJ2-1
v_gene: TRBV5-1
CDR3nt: TGCGCCAGCAGCCAGGGGCCGGATGATGAGCAGTTCTTC
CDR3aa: CASSQGPDDEQFF

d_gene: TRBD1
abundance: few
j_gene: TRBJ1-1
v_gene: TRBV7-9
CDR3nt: TGTGCCAGCAGCTTCACAGGGGAATCTGAAGCTTTCTTT
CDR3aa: CASSFTGESEAFF

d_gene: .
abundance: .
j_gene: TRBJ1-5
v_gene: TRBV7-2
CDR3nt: TGTGCCAGCAGCGCCATCGGGCAGCCCCAGCATTTT
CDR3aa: CASSAIGQPQHF

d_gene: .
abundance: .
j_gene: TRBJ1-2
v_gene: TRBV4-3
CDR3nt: TGCGCCAGCAGCCAAGATCGTAGGGGCGGTGGCTACACCTTC
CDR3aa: CASSQDRRGGGYTF

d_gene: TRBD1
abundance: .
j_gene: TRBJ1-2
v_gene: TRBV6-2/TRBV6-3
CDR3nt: TGTGCCAGCCATTACGGGACAGTGAACTATGGCTACACCTTC
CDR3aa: CASHYGTVNYGYTF

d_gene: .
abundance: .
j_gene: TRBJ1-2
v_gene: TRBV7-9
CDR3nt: TGTGCCAGCAGCTTATCAGGGGCCCGGTTAGGGCCTCATGGCTACACCTTC
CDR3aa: CASSLSGARLGPHGYTF

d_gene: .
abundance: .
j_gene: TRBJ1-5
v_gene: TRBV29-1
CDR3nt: TGCAGCGTTAGGGGGGGAAGCAATCAGCCCCAGCATTTT
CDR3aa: CSVRGGSNQPQHF